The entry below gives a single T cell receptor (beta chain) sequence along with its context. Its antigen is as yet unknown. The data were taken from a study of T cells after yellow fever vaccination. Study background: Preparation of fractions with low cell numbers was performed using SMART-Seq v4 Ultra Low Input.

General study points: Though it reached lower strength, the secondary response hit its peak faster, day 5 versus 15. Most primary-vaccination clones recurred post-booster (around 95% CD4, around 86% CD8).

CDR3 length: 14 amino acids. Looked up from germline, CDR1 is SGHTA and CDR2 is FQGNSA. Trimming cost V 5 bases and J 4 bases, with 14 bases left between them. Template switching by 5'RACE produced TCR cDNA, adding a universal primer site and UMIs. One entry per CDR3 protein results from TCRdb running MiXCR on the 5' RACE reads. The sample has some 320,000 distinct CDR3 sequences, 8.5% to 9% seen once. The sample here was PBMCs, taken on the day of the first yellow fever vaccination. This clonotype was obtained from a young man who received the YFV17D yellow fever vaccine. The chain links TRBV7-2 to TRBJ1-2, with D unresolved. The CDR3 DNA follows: TGTGCCAGCAGCGCCCTCGGGGTAGGCTATGGCTACACCTTC. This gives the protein CASSALGVGYGYTF.